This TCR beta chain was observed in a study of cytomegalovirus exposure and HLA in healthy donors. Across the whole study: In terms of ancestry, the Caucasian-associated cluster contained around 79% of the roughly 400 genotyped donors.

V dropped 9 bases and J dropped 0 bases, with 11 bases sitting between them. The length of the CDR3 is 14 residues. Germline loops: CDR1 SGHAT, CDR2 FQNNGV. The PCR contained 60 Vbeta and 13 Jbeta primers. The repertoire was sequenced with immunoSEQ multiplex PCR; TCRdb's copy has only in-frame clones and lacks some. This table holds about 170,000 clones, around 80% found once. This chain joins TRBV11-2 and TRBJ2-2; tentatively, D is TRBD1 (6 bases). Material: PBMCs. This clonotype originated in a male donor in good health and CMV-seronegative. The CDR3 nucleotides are TGTGCCAGTGACCGGACAGCGAACACCGGGGAGCTGTTTTTT. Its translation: CASDRTANTGELFF.